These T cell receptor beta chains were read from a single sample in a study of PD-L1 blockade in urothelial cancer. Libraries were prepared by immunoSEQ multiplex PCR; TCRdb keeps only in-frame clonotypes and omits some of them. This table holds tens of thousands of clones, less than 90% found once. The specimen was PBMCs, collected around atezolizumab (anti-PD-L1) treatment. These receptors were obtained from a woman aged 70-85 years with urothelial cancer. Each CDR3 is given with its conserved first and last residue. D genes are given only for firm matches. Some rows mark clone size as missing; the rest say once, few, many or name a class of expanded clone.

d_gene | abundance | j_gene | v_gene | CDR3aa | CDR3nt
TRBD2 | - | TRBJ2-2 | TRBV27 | CASSLVGTINTGELFF | TGTGCCAGCAGTTTAGTAGGGACTATAAACACCGGGGAGCTGTTTTTT
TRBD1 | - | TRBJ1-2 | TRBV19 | CASTSLDRESGYTF | TGTGCCAGTACCTCCTTGGACAGGGAATCTGGCTACACCTTC
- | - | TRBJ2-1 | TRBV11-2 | CASSYRQDGEQFF | TGTGCCAGCAGCTATCGACAGGATGGTGAGCAGTTCTTC
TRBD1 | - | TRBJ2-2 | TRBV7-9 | CASSSDRAKGTGELFF | TGTGCCAGCAGCTCGGACAGGGCGAAGGGGACCGGGGAGCTGTTTTTT
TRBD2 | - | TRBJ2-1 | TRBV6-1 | CASSEVGLAGDYNEQFF | TGTGCCAGCAGTGAAGTTGGACTAGCGGGAGACTACAATGAGCAGTTCTTC
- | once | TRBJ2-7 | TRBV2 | CASSERTTYEQYF | TGTGCCAGCAGTGAAAGGACAACCTACGAGCAGTACTTC
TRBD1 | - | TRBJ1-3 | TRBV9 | CASSIQGASGNTIYF | TGTGCCAGCAGCATACAGGGGGCGTCTGGAAACACCATATATTTT
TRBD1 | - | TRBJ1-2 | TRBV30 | CAWSVKKGAGGYTF | TGTGCCTGGAGTGTAAAAAAGGGGGCAGGTGGCTACACCTTC
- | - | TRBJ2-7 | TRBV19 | CASSGQYDEQYF | TGTGCCAGTAGTGGACAGTACGACGAGCAGTACTTC
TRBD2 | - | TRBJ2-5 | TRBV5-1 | CASSLAPSGAETQYF | TGCGCCAGCAGCTTGGCCCCTAGCGGGGCGGAGACCCAGTACTTC
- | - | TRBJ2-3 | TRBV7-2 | CASSSGLQSTDTQYF | TGTGCCAGCAGCTCCGGACTGCAAAGCACAGATACGCAGTATTTT
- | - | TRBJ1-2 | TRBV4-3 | CASSQVRQSGYTF | TGCGCCAGCAGCCAGGTCAGGCAAAGTGGCTACACCTTC
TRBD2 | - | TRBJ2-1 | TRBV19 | CASNRRGTPINEQFF | TGTGCCAGTAATCGGCGGGGGACTCCCATCAATGAGCAGTTCTTC
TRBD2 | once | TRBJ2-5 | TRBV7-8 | CASSLAGGIQETQYF | TGTGCCAGCAGCTTAGCGGGGGGGATCCAAGAGACCCAGTACTTC
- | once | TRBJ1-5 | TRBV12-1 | CASSFTWTITPSQPQHF | TGTGCCAGCAGCTTTACCTGGACTATTACGCCCTCTCAGCCCCAGCATTTT
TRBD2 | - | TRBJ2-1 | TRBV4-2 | CASSQDTVRSGGADEQFF | TGTGCCAGCAGCCAAGATACTGTACGAAGCGGGGGGGCCGATGAGCAGTTCTTC
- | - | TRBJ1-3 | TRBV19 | CASTKLGADSGNTIYF | TGTGCCAGTACCAAGTTGGGGGCCGACTCTGGAAACACCATATATTTT
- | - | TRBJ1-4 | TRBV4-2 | CASRVNPGTSVEKLFF | TGTGCCAGCAGAGTTAATCCGGGGACATCGGTTGAAAAACTGTTTTTT
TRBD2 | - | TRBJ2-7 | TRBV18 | CASSPPPSSGGGESSYEQYF | TGTGCCAGCTCACCCCCCCCCTCTAGCGGGGGAGGCGAGAGCTCCTACGAGCAGTACTTC
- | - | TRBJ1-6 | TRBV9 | CASSGGGRAFNSPLHF | TGTGCCAGCAGCGGTGGAGGGCGAGCGTTCAATTCACCCCTCCACTTT
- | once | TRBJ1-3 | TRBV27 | CASSTATGTSGNTIYF | TGTGCCAGCAGTACGGCAACAGGGACATCTGGAAACACCATATATTTT
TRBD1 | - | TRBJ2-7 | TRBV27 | CASSFPGQGTYEQYF | TGTGCCAGCAGTTTTCCGGGACAGGGGACCTACGAGCAGTACTTC
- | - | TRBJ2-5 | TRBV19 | CASSIGQGQETQYF | TGTGCCAGTAGTATAGGACAAGGACAAGAGACCCAGTACTTC
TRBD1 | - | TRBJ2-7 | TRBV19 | CASSSFGTGWQYF | TGTGCCAGTAGTAGTTTCGGGACAGGGTGGCAGTACTTC
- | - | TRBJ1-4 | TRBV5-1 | CASSLVTGLNEKLFF | TGCGCCAGCAGCTTGGTCACAGGGCTGAATGAAAAACTGTTTTTT
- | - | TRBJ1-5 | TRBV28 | CASSVLLTVRNQPQHF | TGTGCCAGCAGTGTCCTACTGACAGTGAGGAATCAGCCCCAGCATTTT
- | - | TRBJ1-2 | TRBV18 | CASSPTASGYGYTF | TGTGCCAGCTCACCAACAGCTTCAGGTTATGGCTACACCTTC
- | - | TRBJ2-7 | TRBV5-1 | CASSLGAGGPYEQYF | TGCGCCAGCAGCTTGGGGGCCGGAGGTCCCTACGAGCAGTACTTC
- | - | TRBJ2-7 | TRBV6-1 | CASSTQETYEQYF | TGTGCCAGCAGCACTCAAGAAACCTACGAGCAGTACTTC